This T cell receptor beta chain was identified in a study of regulatory T cells in long-lasting Graves disease. About the research overall: Antithyroid drugs had been taken by newly diagnosed Graves' patients for under 3 months. Study-level points and caveats: Patients with persistent Graves' had lower TCR diversity than newly diagnosed patients.

About this clonotype: Antigen specificity is unknown. This may be a read error, as it is one base from a much larger clone.

V was clipped by 5 bases and J by 5 bases; unmatched bases: 10. The CDR3 is made up of 15 amino acids. Germline lookup yields CDR1 SGHAT and CDR2 FQNNGV. The authors built TCR beta libraries using iRepertoire HTBI primers and Arm-PCR of CDR3 regions. Using its own MiXCR run on the multiplex PCR reads, TCRdb lists one record per CDR3 protein. The sample carries 350,000 to 550,000 distinct CDR3 sequences, 14% recorded once. As to time point: newly diagnosed GD, antithyroid drugs for less than 3 months. The authors made the TCR library using RNA they extracted from PBMCs. These same data were also listed under a study on T cells in Graves' hyperthyroidism and ophthalmopathy.

The source was peripheral blood mononuclear cells (PBMCs), collected at new diagnosis, from a patient treated with antithyroid drugs. This TCR derives from a woman in her forties or fifties with Graves disease. The chain links TRBV11-2 to TRBJ2-5; 8 bases line up with TRBD2. The CDR3 coding sequence is TGTGCCAGCAGCCCGAGACTAGCGCTTGGTGAGACCCAGTACTTC. Encoded protein: CASSPRLALGETQYF. Combining the CDR3 with reference TRBV11-2 and TRBJ2-5 gives the whole variable domain EAGVAQSPRYKIIEKRQSVAFWCNPISGHATLYWYQQILGQGPKLLIQFQNNGVVDDSQLPKDRFSAERLKGVDSTLKIQPAKLEDSAVYLCASSPRLALGETQYFGPGTRLLVL.